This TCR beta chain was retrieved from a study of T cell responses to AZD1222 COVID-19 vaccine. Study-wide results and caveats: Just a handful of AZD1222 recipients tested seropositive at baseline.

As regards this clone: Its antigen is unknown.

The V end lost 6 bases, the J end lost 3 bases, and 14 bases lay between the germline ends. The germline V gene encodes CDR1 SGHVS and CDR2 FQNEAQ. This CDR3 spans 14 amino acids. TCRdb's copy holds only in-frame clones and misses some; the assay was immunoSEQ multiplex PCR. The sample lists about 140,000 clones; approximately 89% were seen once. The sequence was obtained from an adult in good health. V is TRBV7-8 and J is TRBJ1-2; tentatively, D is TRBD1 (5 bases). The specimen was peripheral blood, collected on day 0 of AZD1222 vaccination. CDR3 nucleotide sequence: TGTGCCAGCAGTTCCCGGGACCCTCACTATGGCTACACCTTC. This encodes CASSSRDPHYGYTF.